The 11 T cell receptor beta chains below come from one sample, sequenced in a study of stem cell transplantation in POMP-related autoinflammatory disease. Generated by immunoSEQ multiplex PCR, the TCRdb table keeps only in-frame clones and is missing some. The sample holds tens of thousands of clones; around 90% are singletons and the top ten take about 0.7%. Specimen: CD4+ T cells from PBMCs, collected after stem cell transplantation. These receptors all stem from a human patient with POMP-related autoinflammation and immune dysregulation (PRAID). Part of the T cells may come from the graft donor.

This chain uses TRBV2 with TRBJ1-1; unclear D gene. There are 11 residues in the CDR3. Germline CDR1 reads SNHLY; CDR2 reads FYNNEI. V was pared by 10 bases and J by 1 base, with 7 bases between. CDR3 nucleotide sequence: TGTGCCACTAGTCAGAACACTGAAGCTTTCTTT. This translates into CATSQNTEAFF.

The chain recombines TRBV7-2 with TRBJ2-2; D is uncertain. V shed 1 base and J shed 2 bases, with 5 bases lying between them. Germline values: CDR1 SGHTA, CDR2 FQGNSA. The CDR3 is 14 residues long. Here the CDR3 DNA reads TGTGCCAGCAGCTTAGACTTTAACACCGGGGAGCTGTTTTTT. Protein product: CASSLDFNTGELFF.

The chain links TRBV12-3 or TRBV12-4 to TRBJ2-6; D is uncertain. Trimming pared 3 bases from V and 3 bases from J, leaving 3 bases between. CDR3 length: 13 amino acids. The CDR3 protein is CASSFLGANVLTF. CDR3 bases: TGTGCCAGCAGTTTTCTTGGGGCCAACGTCCTGACTTTC.

The chain links TRBV10-3 to TRBJ2-7; TRBD1 agrees at 8 bases. This CDR3 is built from 14 residues. The ends lost 5 bases at V and 5 bases at J; junction bases unmatched: 8. Germline lookup yields CDR1 ENHRY and CDR2 SYGVKD. The CDR3: CAISSMTGADEQYF. CDR3 coding DNA: TGTGCCATCAGTTCAATGACAGGGGCCGACGAGCAGTACTTC.

This chain connects TRBV5-4 to TRBJ2-2; D is uncertain. Germline CDR1 reads SGHNT; CDR2 reads YYREEE (reference sequence). The CDR3 totals 15 residues. The V end was cut by 0 bases, the J end by 0 bases, with 6 bases between. In nucleotides, the CDR3 is TGTGCCAGCAGCTTGGAGCCAGCGAACACCGGGGAGCTGTTTTTT. Translation: CASSLEPANTGELFF.

V usage is TRBV5-3 and J usage is TRBJ2-3, with no clear D. TRBV5-3 is reported as an ORF; its role is uncertain. The V and J ends lost 4 bases and 2 bases respectively, with 11 bases between them. The CDR3 length is 14 residues. In DNA, the CDR3 is TGTGCCAGAAGCGCTTCAGAGTACACAGATACGCAGTATTTT. Its translation: CARSASEYTDTQYF.

V usage is TRBV28 and J usage is TRBJ1-5, with D hard to call. The CDR3 has 12 amino acids. CDR1 is MDHEN and CDR2 is SYDVKM in the germline V gene. V lost 2 bases to trimming and J lost 6 bases, with 5 bases between them. This CDR3 is CASSLNSQPQHF. The DNA of the CDR3 is TGTGCCAGCAGTTTAAACTCTCAGCCCCAGCATTTT.

The chain has TRBV12-3 or TRBV12-4 and TRBJ2-5, with D unclear. The CDR3 has 12 amino acids. V lost 3 bases and J 7 bases, leaving 9 bases between the germline ends. The CDR3 DNA is TGTGCCAGCAGTTTCTCCGTGACGACCCAGTACTTC. Translated: CASSFSVTTQYF.

The chain combines TRBV7-8 with TRBJ2-1; D perhaps matches TRBD2 (6 bases). The CDR3 contains 16 residues. Germline V gene lookup returns CDR1 SGHVS and CDR2 FQNEAQ. Trimming left V 5 bases short and J 9 bases short, with 23 bases between. The CDR3 is CASSPPVRGERAEQFF. The CDR3 bases are TGTGCCAGCAGCCCTCCGGTCCGCGGGGAGCGGGCTGAGCAGTTCTTC.

The chain recombines TRBV15 with TRBJ1-6, with 11 bases matching TRBD1. Germline V lookup: CDR1 LNHNV, CDR2 YYDKDF (reference sequence). The CDR3 covers 18 residues. V was clipped by 5 bases and J by 8 bases; unmatched bases: 14. CDR3 sequence: CATSPPGAGQGVYSPLHF. The CDR3 region has the DNA TGTGCCACCAGCCCCCCCGGAGCGGGACAGGGGGTTTATTCACCCCTCCACTTT. Based on the CDR3 plus reference TRBV15 and TRBJ1-6, the full variable domain is DAMVIQNPRYQVTQFGKPVTLSCSQTLNHNVMYWYQQKSSQAPKLLFHYYDKDFNNEADTPDNFQSRRPNTSFCFLDIRSPGLGDTAMYLCATSPPGAGQGVYSPLHFGNGTRLTVT.

Judged by abundance, this clone is medium-sized (0.01 to 0.1%). The chain recombines TRBV7-9 with TRBJ2-1, with D possibly being TRBD2 (5 bases). From germline, CDR1 is SEHNR and CDR2 FQNEAQ (reference sequence). V was clipped by 2 bases and J by 15 bases, with 17 bases between them. This CDR3 spans 13 amino acids. The CDR3 DNA is TGTGCCAGCAGCTTAACAGCGGACCCCTTACGGTTCTTC. Its protein product is CASSLTADPLRFF.